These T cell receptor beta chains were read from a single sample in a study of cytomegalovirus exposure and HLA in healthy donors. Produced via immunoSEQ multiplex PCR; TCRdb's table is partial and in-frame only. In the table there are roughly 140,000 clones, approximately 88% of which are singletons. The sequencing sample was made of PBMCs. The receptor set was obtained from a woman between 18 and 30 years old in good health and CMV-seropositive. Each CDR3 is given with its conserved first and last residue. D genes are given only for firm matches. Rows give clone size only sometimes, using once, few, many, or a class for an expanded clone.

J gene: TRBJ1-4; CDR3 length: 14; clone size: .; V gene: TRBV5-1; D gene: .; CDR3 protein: CASSLPRVGEKLFF; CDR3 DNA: TGCGCCAGCAGCTTACCCAGGGTCGGGGAAAAACTGTTTTTT
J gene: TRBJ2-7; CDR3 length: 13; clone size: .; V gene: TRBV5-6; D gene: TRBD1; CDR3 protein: CASSSDRIYEQYF; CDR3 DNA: TGTGCCAGCAGCTCGGACAGGATCTACGAGCAGTACTTC
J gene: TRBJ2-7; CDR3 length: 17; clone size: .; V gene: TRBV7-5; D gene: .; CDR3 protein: CARSLAPEPGQGCSEYF; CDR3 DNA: TGTGCCAGAAGCTTAGCTCCCGAACCGGGACAGGGGTGTTCGGAGTACTTC
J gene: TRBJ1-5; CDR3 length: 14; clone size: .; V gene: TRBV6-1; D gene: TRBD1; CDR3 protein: CASRGQGGNQPQHF; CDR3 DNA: TGTGCCAGCAGAGGACAGGGGGGCAATCAGCCCCAGCATTTT
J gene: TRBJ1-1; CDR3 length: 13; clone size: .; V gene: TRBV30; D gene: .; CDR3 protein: CAWRWDTNTEAFF; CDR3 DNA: TGTGCCTGGAGGTGGGACACCAACACTGAAGCTTTCTTT
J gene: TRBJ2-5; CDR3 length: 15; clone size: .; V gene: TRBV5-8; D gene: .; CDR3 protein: CASSPRGDVQETQYF; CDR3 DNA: TGTGCCAGCAGCCCCAGGGGGGATGTCCAAGAGACCCAGTACTTC
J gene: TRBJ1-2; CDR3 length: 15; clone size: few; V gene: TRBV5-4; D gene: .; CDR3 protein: CASSLAGNTNYGYTF; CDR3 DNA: TGTGCCAGCAGCCTGGCGGGGAACACTAACTATGGCTACACCTTC
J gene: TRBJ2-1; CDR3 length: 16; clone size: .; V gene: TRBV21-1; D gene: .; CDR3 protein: CASSKKRPGGYNEQFF; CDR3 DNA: TGTGCCAGCAGCAAAAAAAGGCCCGGAGGGTACAATGAGCAGTTCTTC
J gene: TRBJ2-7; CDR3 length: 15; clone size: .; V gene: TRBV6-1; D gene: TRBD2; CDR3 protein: CASSESEREIYEQYF; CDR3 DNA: TGTGCCAGCAGTGAAAGTGAGCGGGAGATCTACGAGCAGTACTTC
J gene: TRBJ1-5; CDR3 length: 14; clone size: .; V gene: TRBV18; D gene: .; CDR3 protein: CASSPPGNRGPQHF; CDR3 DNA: TGTGCCAGCTCACCACCGGGGAATCGGGGGCCCCAGCATTTT
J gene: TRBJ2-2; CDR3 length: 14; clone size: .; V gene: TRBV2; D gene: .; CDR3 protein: CASSPTGSTGELFF; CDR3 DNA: TGTGCCAGCAGCCCCACAGGGAGCACCGGGGAGCTGTTTTTT
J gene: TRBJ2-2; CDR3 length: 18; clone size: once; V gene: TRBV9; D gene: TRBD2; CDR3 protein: CASSAGGASPFGSGELFF; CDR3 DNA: TGTGCCAGCAGCGCGGGAGGGGCTAGCCCGTTTGGGAGCGGGGAGCTGTTTTTT
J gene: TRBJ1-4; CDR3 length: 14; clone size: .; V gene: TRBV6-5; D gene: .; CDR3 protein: CASSPPMEGGKLFF; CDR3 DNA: TGTGCCAGCAGTCCTCCTATGGAGGGCGGAAAACTGTTTTTT